One T cell receptor beta chain is described in this entry. V lost 6 bases and J lost 8; bases outside the gene matches: 9. The CDR3 has 13 amino acids. Germline CDR1 is SGHDN and CDR2 is FVKESK. It was during active infection that Seattle patients were enrolled and then longitudinally followed. Per the study methods: Estimation of nucleated cell counts relied on the amplification of reference gene primers. Produced via immunoSEQ multiplex PCR; TCRdb's table is partial and in-frame only. The V and J calls and clone size are taken from that table; D and trimming were inferred from the DNA. The repertoire holds 100,000 to 150,000 clones, about 89% seen once, with approximately 10% in the top ten. This sample is drawn from a study of blood T cell repertoires in COVID-19. Study-wide background: Acute and convalescent COVID-19 samples came from the United States, Italy and Spain. Sources were T cells, B-cell-depleted T cells, or PBMCs; the material itself was cDNA or gDNA.

J is TRBJ1-2 and V is TRBV14, with TRBD1 matching over 7 bases. Sequenced material: peripheral blood. This receptor was identified in a woman aged 70-85 years with COVID-19, enrolled during active disease. The CDR3 region has the DNA TGTGCCAGCAGACAGACAGGGACGGGAGGCTACACCTTC. Translated, it gives CASRQTGTGGYTF.